Presented here are 24 T cell receptor beta chains from one specimen sequenced in a study of PD-L1 blockade in urothelial cancer. Profiling relied on immunoSEQ multiplex PCR, and the TCRdb table lists in-frame clones only, not all of them. The sample consists of tens of thousands of clones, about four fifths of them appearing once. Time point here: pretreatment peripheral blood. The sequencing used PBMCs, collected around atezolizumab (anti-PD-L1) treatment. These receptors all come from a man between 70 and 80 years old with urothelial cancer.

The table lists this clone with a few counts. The chain uses TRBV2 and TRBJ2-2; D gene unclear. CDR1 SNHLY and CDR2 FYNNEI come from the germline V gene. CDR3 length: 15 residues. Trimming cost V 0 bases and J 6 bases, with 11 bases left between them. The CDR3 coding sequence is TGTGCCAGCAGTGAAGCAAGAGGTAGCCCCGGGGAGCTGTTTTTT. Translated, it gives CASSEARGSPGELFF.

This rearrangement joins TRBV7-9 to TRBJ2-7, with TRBD1 matching 7 bases. V lost 6 bases to trimming and J lost 2 bases; unmatched junction nucleotides: 10. This CDR3 is 15 amino acids long. Germline values: CDR1 SEHNR, CDR2 FQNEAQ (reference sequence). The CDR3 protein is CASSSNRGFPYEQYF. CDR3 coding DNA: TGTGCCAGCAGTTCTAACAGGGGCTTTCCCTACGAGCAGTACTTC.

V and J are TRBV11-2 and TRBJ2-7; D remains ambiguous. V was pared by 5 bases and J by 4 bases, with 18 bases between. The CDR3 spans 15 residues. CDR1 is SGHAT and CDR2 is FQNNGV in the germline V gene. The CDR3 loop reads CASSRDTTHGYEQYF. Written as DNA, the CDR3 is TGTGCCAGCAGCCGCGATACGACTCACGGGTACGAGCAGTACTTC.

The V and J genes are TRBV10-3 and TRBJ2-3; 12 bases align to TRBD2. Trimming cost V 10 bases and J 1 base; bases outside gene matches: 6. The length of the CDR3 is 15 residues. Per germline, CDR1 ENHRY and CDR2 SYGVKD. The CDR3 region is CANSRTSGGTDTQYF. The CDR3 region has the DNA TGTGCCAACAGCCGGACTAGCGGGGGCACAGATACGCAGTATTTT.

This clone was counted only a few times. This chain uses TRBV18 with TRBJ2-7, with D maybe TRBD2 (6 bases). V was pared by 6 bases and J by 3 bases, with 12 bases between. CDR1 is KGHSH and CDR2 is LQKENI in the germline V gene. This CDR3 region has 13 residues. The CDR3 nucleotides are TGTGCCAGCTCGCCCGGGAGAGGCTACGAGCAGTACTTC. Translating it yields CASSPGRGYEQYF.

The J gene is TRBJ1-3, the V gene TRBV6-6, with D perhaps matching TRBD1 (5 bases). With 6 bases removed from V and 1 base from J, the gap between germline ends came to 10 bases. The CDR3 is made up of 14 amino acids. Looked up from germline, CDR1 is MNHNY and CDR2 is SVGAGI (reference sequence). Written as DNA, the CDR3 is TGTGCCAGCAGCTCGGACATTTCTGGAAACACCATATATTTT. It codes for CASSSDISGNTIYF.

CDR3 nucleotide sequence: TGTGCCAGCAGCCCGAGACTAGCCAAAAACATTCAGTACTTC. Translated, it gives CASSPRLAKNIQYF. The V call is TRBV9, the J call TRBJ2-4, with D unresolved. V was cut by 4 bases and J by 0 bases, with 8 bases left in between. This CDR3 is built from 14 residues. The germline V gene encodes CDR1 SGDLS and CDR2 YYNGEE.

In its sample, this clone was seen a few times. This chain connects TRBV5-1 to TRBJ1-2; 8 bases line up with TRBD1. This CDR3 has 14 amino acids. Germline CDR1 SGHRS, CDR2 YFSETQ. V shed 1 base, J shed 6 bases, and the junction held 5 bases outside the gene matches. CDR3 region: CASSLRTGSDGYTF. In DNA, the CDR3 is TGCGCCAGCAGCTTGCGGACAGGGAGCGATGGCTACACCTTC.

The chain carries TRBV6-1 and TRBJ2-7; 7 nucleotides agree with TRBD1. Germline values: CDR1 MNHNS, CDR2 SASEGT. The CDR3 runs 14 residues. The junction had 8 bases not matched to a gene; V was cut back by 6 bases and J by 3 bases. The CDR3 is CASRRQGSVYEQYF. CDR3 sequence (DNA): TGTGCCAGCAGACGACAGGGTTCCGTCTACGAGCAGTACTTC.

This chain links TRBV5-1 with TRBJ2-7; D unclear. V lost 2 bases and J 3 bases, leaving 3 bases between the germline ends. The CDR3 spans 11 residues. Germline V gene sequence: CDR1 SGHRS, CDR2 YFSETQ. Here the CDR3 reads CASSFNYEQYF. In DNA, the CDR3 is TGCGCCAGCAGCTTTAACTACGAGCAGTACTTC.

V is TRBV18 and J is TRBJ2-1; no firm D call. Germline V gene data show CDR1 as KGHSH and CDR2 as LQKENI. CDR3 length: 13 residues. Trimming stripped 3 bases from V and 7 bases from J, with 10 bases between. CDR3 in amino acids: CASSPPGWNEQFF. The DNA of the CDR3 is TGTGCCAGCTCACCCCCGGGTTGGAATGAGCAGTTCTTC.

This clone was counted a single time. The V gene is TRBV2, the J gene TRBJ1-5; tentative D call: TRBD1 (5 bases). CDR1 is SNHLY, CDR2 FYNNEI, per germline. The V end lost 7 bases, the J end lost 4 bases, and 11 bases lay between the germline ends. This CDR3 comprises 13 residues. This CDR3 is CASKSQGNQPQHF. Here the CDR3 DNA reads TGTGCCAGCAAATCGCAGGGTAATCAGCCCCAGCATTTT.

The rearrangement uses TRBV6-6 and TRBJ1-5; no clear D gene. Trimming took off 4 bases at V and 5 bases at J, with 9 bases between the two ends. This CDR3 region has 13 residues. Germline CDR1 reads MNHNY; CDR2 reads SVGAGI (reference sequence). The DNA for the CDR3 is TGTGCCAGCAGTTCTCGGGGTGATCAGCCCCAGCATTTT. Protein product: CASSSRGDQPQHF.

V gene TRBV7-9 combines with J gene TRBJ2-1; 10 bases map to TRBD2. The V and J ends lost 0 bases and 15 bases, in that order; junction bases with no gene match: 8. Germline V gene data show CDR1 as SEHNR and CDR2 as FQNEAQ (reference sequence). The CDR3 covers 14 residues. The CDR3 region is CASSLAEASGRLFF. The CDR3 region has the DNA TGTGCCAGCAGCTTAGCTGAGGCTAGCGGGAGATTGTTCTTC.

The rearrangement links TRBV18 to TRBJ1-5, with D unresolved. The germline CDR1 and CDR2 sequences are KGHSH and LQKENI. Between the trimmed V and J ends, which lost 4 bases and 3 bases, there was a span of 10 bases. The CDR3 consists of 14 residues. CDR3 bases: TGTGCCAGCTCACGCGATAGCCCCAATCAGCCCCAGCATTTT. This translates into CASSRDSPNQPQHF.

V gene TRBV29-1 combines with J gene TRBJ1-4, with TRBD1 identical over 9 bases. The CDR3 sequence is 13 residues long. Germline lookup yields CDR1 SQVTM and CDR2 ANQGSEA. V lost 5 bases and J lost 8; bases outside the gene matches: 6. CDR3 coding DNA: TGCAGCGTTAGGGAAGGACAGGGGGAAAAACTGTTTTTT. Protein: CSVREGQGEKLFF.

V gene TRBV10-2 combines with J gene TRBJ1-1; D is possibly TRBD1 (6 bases). Germline CDR1 and CDR2: WSHSY and SAAADI. The CDR3 totals 16 residues. Trimming cost V 7 bases and J 1 base, with 19 bases left between them. CDR3 bases: TGCGCCAGCACCGACTGGAGGGGGGGGTCGAACACTGAAGCTTTCTTT. Translating gives CASTDWRGGSNTEAFF.

This clone was seen only once. This chain links TRBV6-6 with TRBJ1-1, with D uncertain. Germline assignment: CDR1 MNHNY and CDR2 SVGAGI (reference sequence). This CDR3 region has 12 residues. With 8 bases removed from V and 1 base from J, the gap between germline ends came to 8 bases. CDR3 nucleotide sequence: TGTGCCAGCGGATGGGCGAACACTGAAGCTTTCTTT. This gives the protein CASGWANTEAFF.

This chain joins TRBV7-3 and TRBJ2-7; TRBD1 matches 8 bases. The V segment lost 5 bases and the J segment 6 bases; nucleotides outside the gene matches: 6. The CDR3 runs 13 residues. The germline CDR1 and CDR2 sequences are SGHTA and FQGTGA. The CDR3 reads CASSASGGPEQYF. The CDR3 nucleotides are TGTGCCAGCAGCGCTTCAGGGGGCCCCGAGCAGTACTTC.

The chain employs TRBV12-2 and TRBJ2-7; the table gives TRBD1 as D, unverified against the DNA. TRBV12-2 is marked as a pseudogene. CDR3 size: 15 residues. The CDR3 here is CASRLRGRSVYEQYF. Written as DNA, the CDR3 is TGTGCAAGTCGCTTAAGGGGTCGATCTGTCTACGAGCAGTACTTC.

The J gene is TRBJ2-7, the V gene TRBV6-1; 9 bases match TRBD2. The V gene end was trimmed by 6 bases and the J gene end by 3 bases; junction bases not matched to a gene: 9. The CDR3 totals 15 residues. Germline V gives CDR1 MNHNS, CDR2 SASEGT. CDR3 region: CASRDIAGAIYEQYF. For the CDR3, the DNA is TGTGCCAGCAGAGATATAGCGGGAGCGATCTACGAGCAGTACTTC.

The chain links TRBV19 to TRBJ1-5; D call uncertain. Trimming stripped 3 bases from V and 3 bases from J, with 9 bases between. Germline CDR1 and CDR2: LNHDA and SQIVND (reference sequence). The CDR3 loop spans 14 amino acids. CDR3 sequence: CASSINSYNQPQHF. The CDR3 DNA sequence: TGTGCCAGTAGTATTAACAGTTACAATCAGCCCCAGCATTTT.

The chain links TRBV7-2 to TRBJ2-3, with a tentative D call TRBD1 (5 bases). Between the trimmed V and J ends, which lost 5 bases and 5 bases, there was a span of 14 bases. The CDR3 is 14 amino acids. CDR1 and CDR2 from the germline V gene are SGHTA and FQGNSA. CDR3 sequence reads: CASSPGIPGDTQYF. The CDR3 DNA reads TGTGCCAGCAGCCCAGGGATTCCGGGAGATACGCAGTATTTT. Looking up the rest from reference TRBV7-2 and TRBJ2-3 gives the full variable domain: GAGVSQSPSNKVTEKGKDVELRCDPISGHTALYWYRQSLGQGLEFLIYFQGNSAPDKSGLPSDRFSAERTGGSVSTLTIQRTQQEDSAVYLCASSPGIPGDTQYFGPGTRLTVL.

J is TRBJ2-7 and V is TRBV5-5; no clear D gene. Trimming took off 4 bases at V and 4 bases at J, with 15 bases between the two ends. This CDR3 comprises 14 residues. Germline lookup yields CDR1 SGHKS and CDR2 YYEKEE (reference sequence). The CDR3: CASSTAESSYEQYF. The CDR3 coding sequence is TGTGCCAGCAGCACGGCGGAGTCCTCTTACGAGCAGTACTTC.